Listed below are T cell receptor beta chains from one sample, sequenced in a study of cytomegalovirus exposure and HLA in healthy donors. Assay: immunoSEQ multiplex PCR; the TCRdb copy retains only in-frame clones and omits some. The listing contains some 130,000 clones. The sample comprised PBMCs. The receptors stem from a man aged 18 to 35 in good health and CMV-seronegative. Each CDR3 is given with its conserved first and last residue. A D gene is named only where the DNA matches it firmly.

j_gene,v_gene,d_gene,CDR3aa,CDR3nt
TRBJ2-3,TRBV7-3,NA,CASRPTWTDTQYF,TGTGCCAGCAGGCCCACTTGGACAGATACGCAGTATTTT
TRBJ2-1,TRBV10-3,NA,CAISGLGGSSYNEQFF,TGTGCCATCAGTGGACTTGGCGGTAGCTCCTACAATGAGCAGTTCTTC
TRBJ2-2,TRBV11-2,NA,CASSLDWAGLTGELFF,TGTGCCAGCAGCTTAGATTGGGCGGGGTTAACCGGGGAGCTGTTTTTT
TRBJ2-1,TRBV7-9,TRBD1,CASILGQGNEQFF,TGTGCCAGCATCCTCGGACAGGGGAATGAGCAGTTCTTC
TRBJ2-3,TRBV5-8,NA,CASNSDTQYF,TGTGCCAGCAACTCCGATACGCAGTATTTT
TRBJ1-1,TRBV2,NA,CASSEREMNTEAFF,TGTGCCAGCAGTGAACGCGAGATGAACACTGAAGCTTTCTTT
TRBJ1-1,TRBV29-1,NA,CSGSETGLNTEAFF,TGCAGCGGATCGGAAACAGGGCTGAACACTGAAGCTTTCTTT
TRBJ1-2,TRBV30,TRBD1,CARAPRGMDGYTF,TGTGCCCGAGCTCCCAGGGGGATGGATGGCTACACCTTC
TRBJ2-1,TRBV11-2,NA,CASSLAGNTYNEQFF,TGTGCCAGCAGCTTAGCGGGGAATACCTACAATGAGCAGTTCTTC
TRBJ2-7,TRBV4-1,NA,CASSLGLAGEQYF,TGCGCCAGCAGCCTTGGACTGGCGGGGGAGCAGTACTTC
TRBJ2-1,TRBV7-9,TRBD1,CASSDRVPGSRDEQFF,TGTGCCAGCAGCGACAGGGTTCCCGGGTCGCGCGATGAGCAGTTCTTC
TRBJ1-5,TRBV7-2,NA,CASSRGVGNQPQHF,TGTGCCAGCAGCCGGGGGGTTGGCAATCAGCCCCAGCATTTT
TRBJ1-2,TRBV4-3,NA,CASSQDLYQGLYGYTF,TGCGCCAGCAGCCAAGATCTATATCAGGGGTTGTATGGCTACACCTTC
TRBJ2-3,TRBV5-1,NA,CASSLYLSSDTQYF,TGCGCCAGCAGCTTGTATCTTAGCTCAGATACGCAGTATTTT
TRBJ2-5,TRBV12-5,NA,CASGLLGKANRLETQYF,TGTGCTAGTGGTTTGTTGGGCAAGGCCAACAGGCTAGAGACCCAGTACTTC
TRBJ2-5,TRBV23-1,NA,CASSHSFLVCETQYF,TGCGCCAGCAGTCACAGTTTTCTAGTGTGTGAGACCCAGTACTTC
TRBJ2-5,TRBV7-2,TRBD1,CASSPRQGGTQYF,TGTGCCAGCAGCCCCCGACAGGGGGGGACCCAGTACTTC
TRBJ1-5,TRBV10-3,NA,CAISLGGSGQPQHF,TGTGCCATCAGCTTAGGGGGTTCCGGTCAGCCCCAGCATTTT
TRBJ1-4,TRBV4-1,NA,CASSQEISARNEKLFF,TGCGCCAGCAGCCAAGAGATTTCTGCCCGGAATGAAAAACTGTTTTTT
TRBJ1-2,TRBV28,NA,CASTLPGSNYGYTF,TGTGCCAGCACCCTCCCAGGCAGTAACTATGGCTACACCTTC
TRBJ2-3,TRBV10-3,TRBD2,CAISDGLAGGSTQYF,TGTGCCATCAGTGATGGACTAGCGGGGGGCTCGACGCAGTATTTT
TRBJ2-7,TRBV28,NA,CASSSTGSYEQYF,TGTGCCAGCAGCTCGACAGGATCCTACGAGCAGTACTTC
TRBJ2-5,TRBV28,NA,CASKRDYQETQYF,TGTGCCAGCAAAAGGGACTACCAAGAGACCCAGTACTTC
TRBJ1-5,TRBV27,TRBD1,CASGSSGQSNQPQHF,TGTGCCAGCGGATCCTCGGGACAGAGCAATCAGCCCCAGCATTTT
TRBJ2-5,TRBV4-3,TRBD2,CASSSGLAGAQETQYF,TGCGCCAGCAGCTCGGGACTAGCGGGTGCCCAAGAGACCCAGTACTTC
TRBJ2-3,TRBV19,TRBD1,CASSPLDRDADTQYF,TGTGCCAGTAGTCCATTGGACAGGGACGCAGATACGCAGTATTTT